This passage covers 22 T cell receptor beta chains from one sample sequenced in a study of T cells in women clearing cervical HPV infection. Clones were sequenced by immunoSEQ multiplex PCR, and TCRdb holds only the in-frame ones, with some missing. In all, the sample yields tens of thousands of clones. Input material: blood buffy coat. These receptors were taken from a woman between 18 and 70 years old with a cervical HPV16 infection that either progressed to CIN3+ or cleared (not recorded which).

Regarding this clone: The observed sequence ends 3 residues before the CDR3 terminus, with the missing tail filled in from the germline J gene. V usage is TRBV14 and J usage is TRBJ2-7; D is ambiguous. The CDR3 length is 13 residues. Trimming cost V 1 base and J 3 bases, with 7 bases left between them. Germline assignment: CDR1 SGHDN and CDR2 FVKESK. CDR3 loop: CASSQGAGYEQYF. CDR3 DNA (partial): TGTGCCAGCAGCCAAGGCGCTGGCTACGAG.

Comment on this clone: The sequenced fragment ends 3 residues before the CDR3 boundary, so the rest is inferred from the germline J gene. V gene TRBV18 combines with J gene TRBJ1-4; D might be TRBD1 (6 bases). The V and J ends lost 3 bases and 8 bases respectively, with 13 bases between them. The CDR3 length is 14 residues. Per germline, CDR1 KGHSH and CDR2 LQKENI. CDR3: CASSPVRGSEKLFF. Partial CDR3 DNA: TGTGCCAGCTCACCGGTCAGGGGTTCCGAAAAA.

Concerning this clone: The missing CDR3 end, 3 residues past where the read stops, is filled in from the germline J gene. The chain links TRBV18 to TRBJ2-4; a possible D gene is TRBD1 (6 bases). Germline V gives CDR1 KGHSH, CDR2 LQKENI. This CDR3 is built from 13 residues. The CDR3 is CASSPPQGRGQYF. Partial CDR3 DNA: TGTGCCAGCTCACCACCGCAGGGGCGAGGT.

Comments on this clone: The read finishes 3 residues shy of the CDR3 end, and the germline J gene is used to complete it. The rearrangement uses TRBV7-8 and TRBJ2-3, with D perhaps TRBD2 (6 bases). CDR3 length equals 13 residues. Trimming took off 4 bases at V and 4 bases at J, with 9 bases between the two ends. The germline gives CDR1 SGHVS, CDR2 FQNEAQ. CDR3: CASSSRRADTQYF. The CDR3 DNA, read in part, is TGTGCCAGCAGCTCTCGGAGGGCAGATACG.

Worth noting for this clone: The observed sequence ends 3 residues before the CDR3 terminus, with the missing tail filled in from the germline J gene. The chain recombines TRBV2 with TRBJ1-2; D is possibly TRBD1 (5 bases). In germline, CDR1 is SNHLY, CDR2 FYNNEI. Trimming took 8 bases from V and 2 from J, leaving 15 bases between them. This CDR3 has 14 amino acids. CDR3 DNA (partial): TGTGCCAGCCTCGTGGACACGGCCAACTATGGC. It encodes CASLVDTANYG. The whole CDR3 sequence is CASLVDTANYGYTF.

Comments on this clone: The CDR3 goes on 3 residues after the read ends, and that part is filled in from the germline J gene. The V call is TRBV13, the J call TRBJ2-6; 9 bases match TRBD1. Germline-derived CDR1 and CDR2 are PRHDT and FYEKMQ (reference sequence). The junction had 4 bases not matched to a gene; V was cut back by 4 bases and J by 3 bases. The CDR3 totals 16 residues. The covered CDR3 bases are TGTGCCAGCAGCTCCACAGGGGGCGGTGGGGCCAACGTC. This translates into CASSSTGGGGANV. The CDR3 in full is CASSSTGGGGANVLTF. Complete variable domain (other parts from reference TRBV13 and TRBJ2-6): AAGVIQSPRHLIKEKRETATLKCYPIPRHDTVYWYQQGPGQDPQFLISFYEKMQSDKGSIPDRFSAQQFSDYHSELNMSSLELGDSALYFCASSSTGGGGANVLTFGAGSRLTVL.

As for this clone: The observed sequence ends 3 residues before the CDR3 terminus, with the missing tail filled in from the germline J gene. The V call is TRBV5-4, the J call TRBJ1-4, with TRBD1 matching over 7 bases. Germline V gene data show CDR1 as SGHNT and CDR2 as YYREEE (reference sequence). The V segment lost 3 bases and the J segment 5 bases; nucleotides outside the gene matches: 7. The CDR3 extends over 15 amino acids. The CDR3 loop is CASSSYGTANEKLFF. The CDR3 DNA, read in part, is TGTGCCAGCAGCTCCTACGGGACAGCAAATGAAAAA.

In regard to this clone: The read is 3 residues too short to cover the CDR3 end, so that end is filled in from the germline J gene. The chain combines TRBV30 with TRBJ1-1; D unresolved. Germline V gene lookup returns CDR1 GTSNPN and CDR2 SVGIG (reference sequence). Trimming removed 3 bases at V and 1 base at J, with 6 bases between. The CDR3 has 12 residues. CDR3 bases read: TGTGCCTGGAGGGCGGCGAACACTGAA. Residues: CAWRAANTE. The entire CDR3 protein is CAWRAANTEAFF.

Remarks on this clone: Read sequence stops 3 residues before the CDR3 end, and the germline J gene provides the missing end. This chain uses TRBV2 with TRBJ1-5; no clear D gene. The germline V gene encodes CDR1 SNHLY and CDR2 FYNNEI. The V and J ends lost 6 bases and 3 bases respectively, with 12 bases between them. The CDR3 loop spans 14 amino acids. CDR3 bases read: TGTGCCAGCAGCGATCGGGGATCCAATCAGCCC. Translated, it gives CASSDRGSNQP. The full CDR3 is CASSDRGSNQPQHF. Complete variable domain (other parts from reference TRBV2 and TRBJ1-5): EPEVTQTPSHQVTQMGQEVILRCVPISNHLYFYWYRQILGQKVEFLVSFYNNEISEKSEIFDDQFSVERPDGSNFTLKIRSTKLEDSAMYFCASSDRGSNQPQHFGDGTRLSIL.

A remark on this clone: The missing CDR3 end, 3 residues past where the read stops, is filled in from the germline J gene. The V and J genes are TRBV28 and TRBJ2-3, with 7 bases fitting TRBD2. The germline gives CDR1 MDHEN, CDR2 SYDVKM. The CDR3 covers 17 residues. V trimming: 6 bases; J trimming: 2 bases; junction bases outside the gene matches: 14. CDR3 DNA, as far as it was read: TGTGCCAGCAGATTAAACCCCGGGACTACCTACACAGATACG. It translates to CASRLNPGTTYTDT. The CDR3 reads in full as CASRLNPGTTYTDTQYF.

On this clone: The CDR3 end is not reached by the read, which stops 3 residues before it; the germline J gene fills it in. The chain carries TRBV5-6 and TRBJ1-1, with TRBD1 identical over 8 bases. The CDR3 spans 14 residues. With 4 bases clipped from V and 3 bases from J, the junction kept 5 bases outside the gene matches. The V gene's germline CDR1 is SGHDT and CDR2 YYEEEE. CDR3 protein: CASSARGLYTEAFF. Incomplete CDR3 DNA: TGTGCCAGCAGCGCCAGGGGGCTCTACACTGAA. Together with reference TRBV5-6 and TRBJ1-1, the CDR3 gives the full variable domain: DAGVTQSPTHLIKTRGQQVTLRCSPKSGHDTVSWYQQALGQGPQFIFQYYEEEERQRGNFPDRFSGHQFPNYSSELNVNALLLGDSALYLCASSARGLYTEAFFGQGTRLTVV.

CDR3 in amino acids: CASSVLPSPLHF. The CDR3 DNA, read in part, is TGTGCCAGCAGTGTCCTTCCTTCACCC. The rearrangement uses TRBV6-1 and TRBJ1-6; D gene unclear. Read sequence stops 3 residues before the CDR3 end, and the germline J gene provides the missing end. V was trimmed by 4 bases and J by 9 bases, leaving 7 bases between them. The CDR3 loop spans 12 amino acids. CDR1 is MNHNS, CDR2 SASEGT, per germline.

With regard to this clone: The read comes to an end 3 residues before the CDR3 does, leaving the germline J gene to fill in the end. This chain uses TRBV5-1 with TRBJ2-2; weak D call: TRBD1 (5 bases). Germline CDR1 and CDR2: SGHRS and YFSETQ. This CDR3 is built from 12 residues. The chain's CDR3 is CASRYGANVLFF. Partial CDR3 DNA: TGCGCCAGCAGGTATGGGGCCAACGTG.

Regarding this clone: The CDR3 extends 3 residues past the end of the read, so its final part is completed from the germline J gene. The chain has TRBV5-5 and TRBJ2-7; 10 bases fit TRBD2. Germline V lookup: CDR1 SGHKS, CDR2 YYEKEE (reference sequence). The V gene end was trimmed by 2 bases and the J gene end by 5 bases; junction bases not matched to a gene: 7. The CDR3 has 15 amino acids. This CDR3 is CASSFPSSGGDEQYF. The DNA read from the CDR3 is TGTGCCAGCAGCTTTCCCTCTAGCGGGGGAGACGAG.

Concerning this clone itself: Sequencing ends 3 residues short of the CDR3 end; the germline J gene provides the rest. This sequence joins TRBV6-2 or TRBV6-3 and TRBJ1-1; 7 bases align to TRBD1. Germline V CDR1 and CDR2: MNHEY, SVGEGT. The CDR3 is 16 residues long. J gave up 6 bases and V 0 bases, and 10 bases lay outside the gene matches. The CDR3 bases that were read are TGTGCCAGCAGTTACTCCCTCCGAGACAGGGTCCCTGAA. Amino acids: CASSYSLRDRVPE. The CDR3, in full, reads CASSYSLRDRVPEAFF.

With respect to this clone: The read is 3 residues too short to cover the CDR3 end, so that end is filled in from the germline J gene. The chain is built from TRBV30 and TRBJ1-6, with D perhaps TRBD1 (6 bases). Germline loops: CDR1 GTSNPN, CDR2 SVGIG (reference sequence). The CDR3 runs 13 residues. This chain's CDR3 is CAWSKGQGTALHF. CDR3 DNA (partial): TGTGCCTGGAGCAAGGGCCAGGGGACGGCC.

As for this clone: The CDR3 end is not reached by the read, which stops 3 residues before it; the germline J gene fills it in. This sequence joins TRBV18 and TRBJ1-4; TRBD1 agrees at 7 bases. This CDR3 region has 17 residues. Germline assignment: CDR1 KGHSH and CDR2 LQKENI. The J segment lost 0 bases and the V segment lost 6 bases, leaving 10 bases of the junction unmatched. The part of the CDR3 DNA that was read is TGTGCCAGCTCCCGAAGGACAGGAGACGCAACTAATGAAAAA. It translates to CASSRRTGDATNEK. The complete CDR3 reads CASSRRTGDATNEKLFF.

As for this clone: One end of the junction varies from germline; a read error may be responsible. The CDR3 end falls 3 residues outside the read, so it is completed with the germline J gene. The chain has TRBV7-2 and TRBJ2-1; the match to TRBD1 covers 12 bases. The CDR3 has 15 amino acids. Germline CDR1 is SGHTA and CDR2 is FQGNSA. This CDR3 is CVSSPGQGAANEQFF. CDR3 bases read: TGTGTCAGCAGCCCGGGACAGGGGGCTGCCAATGAG.

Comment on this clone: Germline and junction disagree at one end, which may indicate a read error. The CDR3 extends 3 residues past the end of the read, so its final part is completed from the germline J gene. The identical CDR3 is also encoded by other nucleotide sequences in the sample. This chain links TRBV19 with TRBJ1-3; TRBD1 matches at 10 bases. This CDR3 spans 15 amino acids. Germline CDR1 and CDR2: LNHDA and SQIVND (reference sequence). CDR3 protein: CASKPGQGSGNTIYF. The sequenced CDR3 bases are TGTGCCAGTAAGCCGGGACAGGGGTCCGGAAACACT. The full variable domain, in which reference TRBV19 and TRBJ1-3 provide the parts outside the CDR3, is DGGITQSPKYLFRKEGQNVTLSCEQNLNHDAMYWYRQDPGQGLRLIYYSQIVNDFQKGDIAEGYSVSREKKESFPLTVTSAQKNPTAFYLCASKPGQGSGNTIYFGEGSWLTVV.

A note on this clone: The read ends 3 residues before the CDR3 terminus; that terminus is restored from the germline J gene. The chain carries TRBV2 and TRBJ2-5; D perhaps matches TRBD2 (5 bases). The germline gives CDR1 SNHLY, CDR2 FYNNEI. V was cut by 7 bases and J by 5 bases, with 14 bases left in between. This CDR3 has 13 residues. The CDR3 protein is CASTGIQMETQYF. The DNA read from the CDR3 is TGTGCCAGCACGGGGATACAAATGGAGACC.

CDR3 DNA (partial): TGCAGTGCTTATTCGTCACAGGGGGCAGGGGAAAAA. Residues: CSAYSSQGAGEK. The whole CDR3 sequence reads CSAYSSQGAGEKLFF. The chain carries TRBV20-1 and TRBJ1-4; 9 nucleotides line up with TRBD1. Read data end 3 residues before the CDR3 end; the end is taken from the germline J gene. The CDR3 is 15 amino acids. Trimming took 5 bases from V and 8 from J; bases not matched to a gene: 12. The germline CDR1 and CDR2 sequences are DFQATT and SNEGSKA (reference sequence).

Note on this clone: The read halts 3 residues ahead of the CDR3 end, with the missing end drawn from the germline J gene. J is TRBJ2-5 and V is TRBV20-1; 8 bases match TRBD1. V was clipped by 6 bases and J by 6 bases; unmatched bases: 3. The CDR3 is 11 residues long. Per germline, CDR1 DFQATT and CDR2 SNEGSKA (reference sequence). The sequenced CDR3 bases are TGCAGTGCGTTCAGGGGGCAGACC. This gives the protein CSAFRGQT. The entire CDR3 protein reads CSAFRGQTQYF.